The 17 T cell receptor beta chains reported below all come from one sample, sequenced in a study of T-cell reconstitution after alpha-beta-depleted transplantation in children. Molecular barcoding with unique molecular identifiers was used for the TCRbeta library. In TCRdb, the PCR reads were re-called with MiXCR into one record per CDR3 protein. The sample has 250,000 to 300,000 distinct CDR3 sequences, about a tenth seen once; the top ten hold 7.5%. Sequenced material: PBMCs, taken before TCRalphabeta/CD19-depleted stem cell transplant. The source is a boy under two years old with acute myeloid leukemia, due to receive a stem cell transplant.

In this sample, this clonotype turned up many times. The rearrangement uses TRBV2 and TRBJ1-1, with a weak D call TRBD1 (5 bases). Trimming removed 4 bases at V and 2 bases at J, with 17 bases between. The CDR3 length is 16 residues. Germline CDR1 reads SNHLY; CDR2 reads FYNNEI. The CDR3 DNA reads TGTGCCAGCAGTGGGCAGGGAATTAATCTAAACACTGAAGCTTTCTTT. It specifies CASSGQGINLNTEAFF. Looking up the rest from reference TRBV2 and TRBJ1-1 gives the full variable domain: EPEVTQTPSHQVTQMGQEVILRCVPISNHLYFYWYRQILGQKVEFLVSFYNNEISEKSEIFDDQFSVERPDGSNFTLKIRSTKLEDSAMYFCASSGQGINLNTEAFFGQGTRLTVV.

This clonotype has a handful of counts. The chain links TRBV10-3 to TRBJ1-1; TRBD1 is a possible D gene (5 bases). The CDR3 is made up of 13 amino acids. The germline gives CDR1 ENHRY, CDR2 SYGVKD. V lost 8 bases, J lost 1 base, and 11 bases lay in between. The CDR3: CAIQGRENTEAFF. In DNA, the CDR3 is TGTGCCATCCAGGGCAGGGAGAACACTGAAGCTTTCTTT.

This clonotype was observed at least ten times. The chain uses TRBV4-3 and TRBJ2-7; the match to TRBD1 covers 10 bases. The junction had 7 bases not matched to a gene; V was cut back by 0 bases and J by 5 bases. The CDR3 has 16 residues. Germline CDR1 is LGHNA and CDR2 is YSLEER. The CDR3 here is CASSQDRDRGWNEQYF. The CDR3 DNA reads TGCGCCAGCAGCCAAGACCGGGACAGGGGATGGAACGAGCAGTACTTC.

This clonotype was observed many times. The genes are TRBV7-3 and TRBJ2-3, with D possibly TRBD2 on 6 matching bases. The V gene's germline CDR1 is SGHTA and CDR2 FQGTGA. The V gene lost 5 bases and the J gene lost 1 base, with 19 bases spanning the gap. The CDR3 runs to 17 residues. The CDR3 loop reads CASSPFGGRQRTDTQYF. The CDR3 nucleotides read TGTGCCAGCAGCCCCTTTGGAGGGAGACAACGCACAGATACGCAGTATTTT.

The V and J genes are TRBV9 and TRBJ2-1; 8 bases agree with TRBD2. From germline, CDR1 is SGDLS and CDR2 YYNGEE. The V and J ends lost 3 bases and 3 bases, in that order; junction bases with no gene match: 2. CDR3 length: 14 amino acids. The DNA for the CDR3 is TGTGCCAGCAGCGGAGCGGGGGTCTACAATGAGCAGTTCTTC. It specifies CASSGAGVYNEQFF.

In its sample, this clonotype was seen many times. The rearrangement links TRBV12-3 or TRBV12-4 to TRBJ2-1; TRBD2 matches 7 bases. V shed 10 bases and J 2 bases; nucleotides not matched to a gene: 5. The CDR3 loop spans 13 amino acids. CDR3 sequence reads: CATSGGAYNEQFF. As DNA, the CDR3 is TGTGCCACCTCGGGAGGAGCCTACAATGAGCAGTTCTTC.

Ten or more counts support this clonotype. The rearrangement uses TRBV4-1 and TRBJ2-1; TRBD2 agrees at 16 bases. Germline V gives CDR1 MGHRA, CDR2 YSYEKL. CDR3 length: 17 amino acids. The junction had 7 bases not matched to a gene; V was cut back by 4 bases and J by 7 bases. The CDR3 spells CASSPRGLAGGQNEQFF. Written as DNA, the CDR3 is TGCGCCAGCAGCCCCCGGGGACTAGCGGGAGGGCAAAATGAGCAGTTCTTC.

The rearrangement joins TRBV12-3 or TRBV12-4 to TRBJ2-5; 9 positions agree with TRBD1. This CDR3 is 15 amino acids long. With V trimmed by 5 bases and J by 5 bases, 9 bases remained unmatched. The chain's CDR3 is CASSPTDRGGETQYF. The CDR3 DNA is TGTGCCAGCAGTCCTACCGACAGGGGGGGGGAGACCCAGTACTTC.

This clonotype was counted many times. The rearrangement uses TRBV5-4 and TRBJ2-4; no definite D call. Germline CDR1 reads SGHNT; CDR2 reads YYREEE (reference sequence). The length of the CDR3 is 13 residues. V was clipped by 0 bases and J by 8 bases, with 9 bases between them. CDR3 nucleotide sequence: TGTGCCAGCAGCTTGGAGAGGAATGACATTCAGTACTTC. As protein: CASSLERNDIQYF.

This clonotype was counted ten times or more. The V call is TRBV11-2, the J call TRBJ1-2; D gene ambiguous. V lost 5 bases to trimming and J lost 3 bases, with 13 bases between them. Germline V CDR1 and CDR2: SGHAT, FQNNGV. The CDR3 has 14 amino acids. The CDR3 protein is CASSDASPHYGYTF. CDR3 nucleotide sequence: TGTGCCAGCAGCGACGCCTCACCCCACTATGGCTACACCTTC.

At least ten counts were recorded for this clonotype. The rearrangement uses TRBV12-3 or TRBV12-4 and TRBJ2-1; TRBD1 matches at 8 bases. J lost 11 bases, V lost 5 bases, and 5 bases had no gene match. The CDR3 runs 12 residues. CDR3 sequence: CASSPWDRKQFF. The CDR3 coding sequence is TGTGCCAGCAGTCCCTGGGACAGGAAGCAGTTCTTC.

This clonotype was recorded at least ten times. The chain employs TRBV5-1 and TRBJ1-2; the D gene is possibly TRBD1 (5 bases). CDR3 length: 14 amino acids. Trimming left V 0 bases short and J 7 bases short, with 13 bases between. Germline assignment: CDR1 SGHRS and CDR2 YFSETQ. CDR3 region: CASSLGSTDPGYTF. CDR3 DNA sequence: TGCGCCAGCAGCTTGGGGTCGACAGATCCTGGCTACACCTTC.

This clonotype showed up many times. This sequence joins TRBV28 and TRBJ2-7, with no clear D. V lost 10 bases, J lost 4 bases, and 14 bases lay in between. Germline-derived CDR1 and CDR2 are MDHEN and SYDVKM. The CDR3 has 12 amino acids. In DNA form, the CDR3 reads TGTGCCATCTCGGACGGTTTGTACGAGCAGTACTTC. It codes for CAISDGLYEQYF.

A remark on this clonotype: A junction boundary mismatches the germline segment, possibly from a read error. V and J are TRBV7-2 and TRBJ2-7; TRBD2 might be the D (6 bases). Germline CDR1 and CDR2: SGHTA and FQGNSA. The CDR3 is 16 residues long. The CDR3 is CASSLGPSGSPHEHYF. The CDR3 DNA is TGTGCCAGCAGCTTAGGCCCCTCCGGGAGCCCCCACGAGCACTACTTC.

This clonotype was seen ten or more times. The chain joins TRBV5-1 to TRBJ2-7; 10 nucleotides agree with TRBD1. The CDR3 consists of 16 residues. V shed 0 bases and J 3 bases; nucleotides not matched to a gene: 6. Germline CDR1 reads SGHRS; CDR2 reads YFSETQ. CDR3 sequence (DNA): TGCGCCAGCAGCTTGGCTGGGACAGGGGCGGGCTACGAGCAGTACTTC. Protein product: CASSLAGTGAGYEQYF.

Comment on this clonotype: Its ends do not fully match the called genes, so a read error is possible. This CDR3 reads CASTQETSGGAAYNEQFF. The CDR3 coding sequence is TGTGCCAGCACCCAAGAAACTAGCGGGGGGGCAGCCTACAATGAGCAGTTCTTC. V is TRBV3-1 and J is TRBJ2-1; 13 bases agree with TRBD2. The CDR3 is made up of 18 amino acids. CDR1 is LGHDT, CDR2 YNNKEL, per germline (reference sequence).

V gene TRBV3-1 combines with J gene TRBJ2-4; no reliable D call. The CDR3 has 15 residues. V was pared by 0 bases and J by 13 bases, with 19 bases between. Germline CDR1 is LGHDT and CDR2 is YNNKEL (reference sequence). The CDR3 DNA is TGTGCCAGCAGCCAAGATACCAGCTGGGCCTTCTTGCAGTACTTC. Its translation: CASSQDTSWAFLQYF.